This entry lists 20 T cell receptor beta chains sequenced from one sample in a study of OX40 agonist ivuxolimab in advanced cancers. The repertoire was sequenced with immunoSEQ multiplex PCR; TCRdb's copy has only in-frame clones and lacks some. Of roughly 100,000 clones in the sample, around 91% are singletons; the top ten hold around 1.5%. The material sequenced was CD4+ or CD8+ T cells sorted from blood, taken in a trial of the OX40 agonist ivuxolimab. The receptors derive from an adult with an advanced solid tumor such as melanoma, head and neck, liver or kidney cancer.

This sequence joins TRBV4-2 and TRBJ2-3; the match to TRBD1 covers 7 bases. CDR1 and CDR2 from the germline V gene are LGHNA and YNFKEQ. The ends lost 2 bases at V and 2 bases at J; junction bases unmatched: 4. The CDR3 sequence is 15 residues long. CDR3 amino acids: CASSQRTGYTDTQYF. CDR3 nucleotide sequence: TGTGCCAGCAGCCAACGGACAGGCTACACAGATACGCAGTATTTT.

The chain joins TRBV5-1 to TRBJ1-3, with D possibly matching TRBD1 (6 bases). Germline V lookup: CDR1 SGHRS, CDR2 YFSETQ. The CDR3 covers 14 residues. Trimming shortened V by 1 base and J by 3 bases, and 8 bases separated the two germline ends. CDR3 sequence: CASSLTGYGNTIYF. For the CDR3, the DNA is TGCGCCAGCAGCTTGACAGGGTATGGAAACACCATATATTTT.

Worth noting for this clone: Other nucleotide sequences in the sample specify the same CDR3. V and J are TRBV19 and TRBJ2-7, with TRBD1 matching over 9 bases. The junction had 11 bases not matched to a gene; V was cut back by 10 bases and J by 4 bases. The CDR3 loop spans 14 amino acids. CDR1 LNHDA and CDR2 SQIVND come from the germline V gene (reference sequence). The CDR3 sequence is CATAMTGGAYEQYF. CDR3 nucleotides: TGTGCCACAGCTATGACAGGGGGGGCTTACGAGCAGTACTTC.

This clone was detected once. The genes are TRBV5-1 and TRBJ1-5; D remains ambiguous. Germline CDR1 reads SGHRS; CDR2 reads YFSETQ. V shed 3 bases and J shed 3 bases, with 13 bases lying between them. The CDR3 is made up of 15 amino acids. The CDR3 is CASSYRRGDNQPQHF. The DNA for the CDR3 is TGCGCCAGCAGCTACCGCCGGGGAGACAATCAGCCCCAGCATTTT.

The V and J genes are TRBV5-8 and TRBJ1-1, with a weak D call TRBD1 (6 bases). The V gene lost 8 bases and the J gene lost 0 bases, with 20 bases spanning the gap. This CDR3 has 16 amino acids. Germline CDR1 reads SGHTS; CDR2 reads YDEGEE. CDR3: CARGIGGFGMNTEAFF. CDR3 sequence (DNA): TGTGCCAGGGGAATAGGGGGATTCGGGATGAACACTGAAGCTTTCTTT. Drawing the rest from reference TRBV5-8 and TRBJ1-1, the complete variable domain is EAGVTQSPTHLIKTRGQQATLRCSPISGHTSVYWYQQALGLGLQFLLWYDEGEERNRGNFPPRFSGRQFPNYSSELNVNALELEDSALYLCARGIGGFGMNTEAFFGQGTRLTVV.

This clone was seen only once. CDR3 coding DNA: TGTGCCAGCAGCCGGACAGATTATCAGCCCCAGCATTTT. Residues: CASSRTDYQPQHF. The rearrangement joins TRBV7-8 to TRBJ1-5; D perhaps matches TRBD1 (6 bases). CDR3 length equals 13 residues. The V and J ends lost 5 bases and 5 bases respectively, with 10 bases between them. Germline lookup yields CDR1 SGHVS and CDR2 FQNEAQ.

This chain links TRBV4-3 with TRBJ2-3; D is ambiguous. The germline V and J ends were trimmed by 1 base and 2 bases, with 7 bases remaining between them. Germline-derived CDR1 and CDR2 are LGHNA and YSLEER. This CDR3 comprises 14 residues. This CDR3 is CASSQVGPTDTQYF. In DNA form, the CDR3 reads TGCGCCAGCAGCCAAGTAGGGCCCACAGATACGCAGTATTTT.

This chain links TRBV7-2 with TRBJ2-5; the D is unclear. CDR3 length: 14 residues. Germline CDR1 reads SGHTA; CDR2 reads FQGNSA. Trimming left V 1 base short and J 5 bases short, with 11 bases between. DNA of the CDR3: TGTGCCAGCAGCTTAGGACGGCTGCAGGAGACCCAGTACTTC. Residues: CASSLGRLQETQYF.

This rearrangement joins TRBV11-2 to TRBJ2-2, with D possibly matching TRBD1 (6 bases). CDR1 and CDR2 from the germline V gene are SGHAT and FQNNGV. The length of the CDR3 is 15 residues. Trimming stripped 1 base from V and 2 bases from J, with 8 bases between. For the CDR3, the DNA is TGTGCCAGCAGCTTAGTAGGGGGTAACACCGGGGAGCTGTTTTTT. It codes for CASSLVGGNTGELFF.

The genes are TRBV7-2 and TRBJ1-2, with D uncertain. This CDR3 is built from 12 residues. Trimming cost V 0 bases and J 6 bases, with 5 bases left between them. Germline loops: CDR1 SGHTA, CDR2 FQGNSA. The CDR3, as DNA: TGTGCCAGCAGCTTAGCAAACAATGGCTACACCTTC. This codes for CASSLANNGYTF.

V is TRBV7-9 and J is TRBJ1-1, with unresolved D. The CDR3 contains 13 residues. Per the germline V gene, CDR1 is SEHNR and CDR2 is FQNEAQ (reference sequence). V was cut by 4 bases and J by 7 bases, with 13 bases left in between. The CDR3 reads CASSSLLWGEAFF. In nucleotides, the CDR3 is TGTGCCAGCAGCTCCCTATTATGGGGTGAAGCTTTCTTT.

The V call is TRBV9, the J call TRBJ2-7; 15 positions agree with TRBD2. Germline values: CDR1 SGDLS, CDR2 YYNGEE. The CDR3 is made up of 16 amino acids. The J segment lost 4 bases and the V segment lost 4 bases, leaving 6 bases of the junction unmatched. The CDR3 sequence is CASSPGTSGRRYEQYF. In DNA, the CDR3 is TGTGCCAGCAGCCCGGGGACTAGCGGGAGGAGGTACGAGCAGTACTTC.

The V and J genes are TRBV30 and TRBJ1-1, with D unclear. There are 14 residues in the CDR3. Trimming pared 3 bases from V and 5 bases from J, leaving 16 bases between. Germline V gene sequence: CDR1 GTSNPN, CDR2 SVGIG (reference sequence). This chain's CDR3 is CAWSALTMGTEAFF. CDR3 DNA sequence: TGTGCCTGGAGCGCCCTGACAATGGGGACTGAAGCTTTCTTT. The entire variable domain, with the rest obtained from reference TRBV30 and TRBJ1-1, is as follows: SQTIHQWPATLVQPVGSPLSLECTVEGTSNPNLYWYRQAAGRGLQLLFYSVGIGQISSEVPQNLSASRPQDRQFILSSKKLLLSDSGFYLCAWSALTMGTEAFFGQGTRLTVV.

Notes on this clone: A junction boundary mismatches the germline segment, possibly from a read error. The chain links TRBV5-4 to TRBJ1-4, with D tentatively TRBD1 (5 bases). The CDR3 has 15 residues. Germline V CDR1 and CDR2: SGHNT, YYREEE (reference sequence). The CDR3 protein is CASSQYRSTNEKLFF. For the CDR3, the DNA is TGCGCCAGCAGCCAGTACAGGTCAACTAATGAAAAACTGTTTTTT.

This chain connects TRBV7-2 to TRBJ2-1; TRBD2 might be the D (6 bases). CDR3 size: 14 residues. Between the trimmed V and J ends, which lost 4 bases and 6 bases, there was a span of 13 bases. Germline CDR1 and CDR2: SGHTA and FQGNSA. The CDR3 DNA sequence: TGTGCCAGCAGCTGGCGCGGGGCCGGCAATGAGCAGTTCTTC. Encoded protein: CASSWRGAGNEQFF.

The chain has TRBV15 and TRBJ2-1; 8 bases fit TRBD2. V lost 2 bases and J lost 9; bases outside the gene matches: 18. The germline V gene encodes CDR1 LNHNV and CDR2 YYDKDF (reference sequence). The CDR3 loop spans 18 amino acids. CDR3 DNA sequence: TGTGCCACCAGCAGATTAGGGCGAGCGGGAGTGTATAAGGGTGAGCAGTTCTTC. It yields the protein CATSRLGRAGVYKGEQFF.

The V and J genes are TRBV19 and TRBJ2-1; 13 bases align to TRBD2. The CDR3 is 16 residues long. Trimming at V came to 3 bases and at J to 3 bases, leaving 2 bases not matched to a gene. Germline values: CDR1 LNHDA, CDR2 SQIVND (reference sequence). The CDR3 loop reads CASSMGTSGNYNEQFF. CDR3 DNA sequence: TGTGCCAGTAGTATGGGGACTAGCGGGAACTACAATGAGCAGTTCTTC.

The V call is TRBV28, the J call TRBJ2-3; 15 bases align to TRBD2. Germline loops: CDR1 MDHEN, CDR2 SYDVKM. Trimming took 3 bases from V and 3 from J; bases not matched to a gene: 7. The CDR3 contains 18 residues. The CDR3 here is CASSFPPGLAGGTDTQYF. The CDR3 bases are TGTGCCAGCAGTTTCCCGCCGGGACTAGCGGGAGGAACAGATACGCAGTATTTT. The full variable domain, rest sourced from reference TRBV28 and TRBJ2-3, is DVKVTQSSRYLVKRTGEKVFLECVQDMDHENMFWYRQDPGLGLRLIYFSYDVKMKEKGDIPEGYSVSREKKERFSLILESASTNQTSMYLCASSFPPGLAGGTDTQYFGPGTRLTVL.

The gene calls are TRBV19 and TRBJ2-5; either TRBD1 or TRBD2 may supply D (6 bases each). The CDR3 extends over 20 amino acids. Germline V gives CDR1 LNHDA, CDR2 SQIVND (reference sequence). Between the trimmed V and J ends, which lost 6 bases and 0 bases, there was a span of 29 bases. The CDR3 is CASSLPSGVLARGNQETQYF. Here the CDR3 DNA reads TGTGCCAGTAGCCTCCCATCAGGGGTGCTAGCGAGGGGCAACCAAGAGACCCAGTACTTC.

The CDR3 DNA reads TGCGCCAGCAGCCAGACTAGCGGGAGAGTCGAGCAGTACTTC. This gives the protein CASSQTSGRVEQYF. The chain combines TRBV5-1 with TRBJ2-7, with 12 nucleotides matching TRBD2. The germline gives CDR1 SGHRS, CDR2 YFSETQ. V was pared by 4 bases and J by 6 bases, with 5 bases of the junction left unmatched. The CDR3 runs 14 residues. Using reference TRBV5-1 and TRBJ2-7 for the parts outside the CDR3, the full variable domain is KAGVTQTPRYLIKTRGQQVTLSCSPISGHRSVSWYQQTPGQGLQFLFEYFSETQRNKGNFPGRFSGRQFSNSRSEMNVSTLELGDSALYLCASSQTSGRVEQYFGPGTRLTVT.